These 26 T cell receptor beta chains originate from one sample sequenced in a study of control samples from healthy donors and cancer patients. The method was immunoSEQ multiplex PCR; TCRdb's version includes in-frame clones alone and lacks a portion of them. The data contain roughly 63,000 clones, nearly 90% of them singletons. Sequenced: PBMCs. The receptors were sampled from a man in his sixties with colorectal cancer.

The chain carries TRBV3-1 (or the pseudogene TRBV3-2) and TRBJ1-2; 10 bases map to TRBD1. The V gene end was trimmed by 6 bases and the J gene end by 4 bases; junction bases not matched to a gene: 8. CDR1 is LGHDT, CDR2 YNNKEL, per germline (reference sequence). This CDR3 is 15 amino acids long. CDR3 protein: CASRRGTGASYGYTF. The CDR3 nucleotides are TGTGCCAGCAGGCGCGGGACAGGGGCATCCTATGGCTACACCTTC.

This clone was seen a single time. V is TRBV9 and J is TRBJ2-1, with TRBD2 matching 8 bases. From germline, CDR1 is SGDLS and CDR2 YYNGEE. The CDR3 has 15 residues. V gave up 4 bases and J gave up 7 bases; unmatched junction bases: 10. The CDR3 reads CASSPERGSRNEQFF. The CDR3 DNA is TGTGCCAGCAGCCCCGAGCGGGGGTCCAGAAATGAGCAGTTCTTC.

V gene TRBV5-4 combines with J gene TRBJ2-2; no reliable D call. CDR3 size: 18 residues. The ends were cut back, 1 base at V and 1 base at J, with 17 bases in the middle. Germline V gene lookup returns CDR1 SGHNT and CDR2 YYREEE (reference sequence). CDR3 amino acids: CASSLPLGRSGNTGELFF. The CDR3, as DNA: TGTGCCAGCAGCTTGCCTCTTGGCAGGTCGGGGAACACCGGGGAGCTGTTTTTT.

The V gene is TRBV18, the J gene TRBJ2-7; 9 nucleotides match TRBD1. Germline CDR1 KGHSH, CDR2 LQKENI. This CDR3 is 15 amino acids long. The V gene end was trimmed by 3 bases and the J gene end by 5 bases; junction bases not matched to a gene: 8. CDR3 region: CASSPIGQGTDEQYF. The DNA for the CDR3 is TGTGCCAGCTCACCTATCGGACAGGGGACCGACGAGCAGTACTTC.

The chain couples TRBV5-1 to TRBJ2-2, with D perhaps being TRBD1 or TRBD2 (6 bases each). The germline V gene encodes CDR1 SGHRS and CDR2 YFSETQ. V lost 0 bases, J lost 7 bases, and 13 bases lay in between. The CDR3 runs 15 residues. CDR3 nucleotides: TGCGCCAGCAGCTTGGCCCCAGGGGAGGTCGGGGAGCTGTTTTTT. Translation gives CASSLAPGEVGELFF.

The V gene is TRBV9, the J gene TRBJ1-6; a weak D match, TRBD1 (6 bases). CDR3 length: 16 amino acids. Germline CDR1 is SGDLS and CDR2 is YYNGEE. Trimming took 4 bases from V and 7 from J, leaving 18 bases between them. CDR3 region: CASSRPLGARNSPLHF. The CDR3 DNA sequence: TGTGCCAGCAGCCGCCCGTTGGGGGCGCGGAATTCACCCCTCCACTTT. Full variable domain (missing parts from reference TRBV9 and TRBJ1-6): DSGVTQTPKHLITATGQRVTLRCSPRSGDLSVYWYQQSLDQGLQFLIQYYNGEERAKGNILERFSAQQFPDLHSELNLSSLELGDSALYFCASSRPLGARNSPLHFGNGTRLTVT.

In this sample, this clone turned up a few times. The chain's CDR3 is CASSPSRTGLTDTQYF. The CDR3 DNA is TGCGCCAGCAGCCCCTCCCGGACAGGGCTTACAGATACGCAGTATTTT. The chain couples TRBV4-1 to TRBJ2-3, with 8 bases lining up with TRBD1. Trimming cost V 4 bases and J 3 bases; bases outside gene matches: 9. The CDR3 is 16 amino acids. Germline CDR1 and CDR2: MGHRA and YSYEKL.

The chain couples TRBV6-5 to TRBJ2-7, with no clear D. V was clipped by 10 bases and J by 0 bases, with 16 bases between them. Germline CDR1 reads MNHEY; CDR2 reads SVGAGI. This CDR3 contains 14 residues. CDR3 amino acids: CATKLRSSSYEQYF. CDR3 DNA sequence: TGTGCCACGAAACTCCGAAGTTCCTCCTACGAGCAGTACTTC.

The chain is built from TRBV12-2 and TRBJ1-5; the listed D gene, TRBD1, was not tested against the DNA. TRBV12-2 is flagged as a pseudogene. This CDR3 is 15 amino acids long. CDR3 sequence reads: CASRKQGDSNQPQHF. In DNA form, the CDR3 reads TGTGCAAGTCGTAAACAGGGAGATAGCAATCAGCCCCAGCATTTT.

This chain connects TRBV4-1 to TRBJ2-3, with D perhaps assigned TRBD1 or TRBD2 (5 bases each). Germline V gene data show CDR1 as MGHRA and CDR2 as YSYEKL. Trimming removed 2 bases at V and 5 bases at J, with 11 bases between. The CDR3 spans 14 residues. CDR3 coding DNA: TGCGCCAGCAGCCAATTTGGGGGAGTAGATACGCAGTATTTT. It specifies CASSQFGGVDTQYF.

V usage is TRBV2 and J usage is TRBJ2-1; the D is unclear. The CDR3 extends over 15 amino acids. Per the germline V gene, CDR1 is SNHLY and CDR2 is FYNNEI. V lost 6 bases and J 0 bases, leaving 12 bases between the germline ends. For the CDR3, the DNA is TGTGCCAGCAGCGAGGACCTCAGCTCCTACAATGAGCAGTTCTTC. This translates into CASSEDLSSYNEQFF.

This clone was seen only once. The sample contains more than one DNA sequence encoding this CDR3. The chain couples TRBV3-1 (or the pseudogene TRBV3-2) to TRBJ2-3; 7 bases align to TRBD2. This CDR3 spans 16 amino acids. V shed 5 bases, J shed 2 bases, and the junction held 10 bases outside the gene matches. The germline V gene encodes CDR1 LGHDT and CDR2 YNNKEL (reference sequence). The CDR3: CASSGGDGGITDTQYF. CDR3 in DNA: TGTGCCAGCAGCGGAGGGGACGGGGGGATCACAGATACGCAGTATTTT.

The V call is TRBV5-1, the J call TRBJ2-1; D gene uncertain. Trimming stripped 0 bases from V and 1 base from J, with 11 bases between. Germline CDR1 SGHRS, CDR2 YFSETQ. CDR3 length equals 16 residues. DNA for the CDR3: TGCGCCAGCAGCTTGGTCCCAGCTCGGTCCTACAATGAGCAGTTCTTC. Translating gives CASSLVPARSYNEQFF.

V usage is TRBV5-1 and J usage is TRBJ1-1, with D possibly being TRBD1 (6 bases). V lost 0 bases and J 1 base, leaving 13 bases between the germline ends. Germline values: CDR1 SGHRS, CDR2 YFSETQ. CDR3 length: 16 amino acids. CDR3 coding DNA: TGCGCCAGCAGCTTGGTGGGGGGCCCCAGGAACACTGAAGCTTTCTTT. It is translated as CASSLVGGPRNTEAFF. Complete variable domain (other parts from reference TRBV5-1 and TRBJ1-1): KAGVTQTPRYLIKTRGQQVTLSCSPISGHRSVSWYQQTPGQGLQFLFEYFSETQRNKGNFPGRFSGRQFSNSRSEMNVSTLELGDSALYLCASSLVGGPRNTEAFFGQGTRLTVV.

This sequence joins TRBV9 and TRBJ1-4; the D gene is possibly TRBD1 (5 bases). The germline gives CDR1 SGDLS, CDR2 YYNGEE. The CDR3 covers 14 residues. Trimming removed 4 bases from V and 5 bases from J, with 12 bases in between. The CDR3 protein is CASSPGPWNEKLFF. CDR3 DNA: TGTGCCAGCAGCCCGGGACCTTGGAATGAAAAACTGTTTTTT.

The CDR3 region has the DNA TGTGCCAGCTGCCGGGGGGGCGCGGTTGAGCAGTTCTTC. This codes for CASCRGGAVEQFF. The chain combines TRBV7-2 with TRBJ2-1, with 8 bases identical to TRBD2. V lost 8 bases to trimming and J lost 9 bases; unmatched junction nucleotides: 9. The CDR3 is made up of 13 amino acids. CDR1 is SGHTA and CDR2 is FQGNSA in the germline V gene.

This sequence joins TRBV28 and TRBJ2-5, with D maybe TRBD2 (5 bases). The CDR3 consists of 12 residues. Germline loops: CDR1 MDHEN, CDR2 SYDVKM. V was pared by 4 bases and J by 5 bases, with 8 bases between. DNA for the CDR3: TGTGCCAGCAGTTCTGGCGGGGAGACCCAGTACTTC. It yields the protein CASSSGGETQYF.

The chain has TRBV4-1 and TRBJ2-2; 8 bases are a match to TRBD2. This CDR3 is built from 15 residues. CDR1 and CDR2 from the germline V gene are MGHRA and YSYEKL. J gave up 4 bases and V 7 bases, and 8 bases lay outside the gene matches. For the CDR3, the DNA is TGCGCCAGCACAACCGGGGGGGCCGGCACCGGGGAGCTGTTTTTT. This sequence encodes CASTTGGAGTGELFF.

This clone has just one count. The J gene is TRBJ2-7, the V gene TRBV5-5; D gene uncertain. Trimming stripped 4 bases from V and 0 bases from J, with 11 bases between. CDR1 is SGHKS, CDR2 YYEKEE, per germline (reference sequence). The CDR3 is made up of 14 amino acids. The CDR3 nucleotides read TGTGCCAGCAGCACCGTCGAAATCTCCTACGAGCAGTACTTC. The encoded protein is CASSTVEISYEQYF. Drawing the rest from reference TRBV5-5 and TRBJ2-7, the complete variable domain is DAGVTQSPTHLIKTRGQQVTLRCSPISGHKSVSWYQQVLGQGPQFIFQYYEKEERGRGNFPDRFSARQFPNYSSELNVNALLLGDSALYLCASSTVEISYEQYFGPGTRLTVT.

The chain joins TRBV3-1 (or the pseudogene TRBV3-2) to TRBJ1-2; D remains ambiguous. Germline lookup yields CDR1 LGHDT and CDR2 YNNKEL (reference sequence). V dropped 1 base and J dropped 0 bases, with 9 bases sitting between them. This CDR3 comprises 15 residues. The CDR3 DNA reads TGTGCCAGCAGCCAAGGGGGAGGTTCTAACTATGGCTACACCTTC. This codes for CASSQGGGSNYGYTF.

CDR3 region: CASSGYTEAFF. CDR3 DNA sequence: TGTGCCAGCAGTGGGTACACTGAAGCTTTCTTT. The rearrangement joins TRBV25-1 to TRBJ1-1; D is undetermined. This CDR3 has 11 residues. Germline CDR1 MGHDK, CDR2 SYGVNS. V was trimmed by 4 bases and J by 3 bases, leaving 3 bases between them.

CDR3 loop: CAWSVGGFVKPQHF. The DNA for the CDR3 is TGTGCCTGGAGTGTGGGGGGATTCGTTAAGCCCCAGCATTTT. V and J are TRBV30 and TRBJ1-5, with a possible D match to TRBD1 (5 bases). CDR3 length: 14 residues. The ends were cut back, 0 bases at V and 8 bases at J, with 14 bases in the middle. Per germline, CDR1 GTSNPN and CDR2 SVGIG (reference sequence).

The CDR3: CASRAGGAGGNNEQFF. Here the CDR3 DNA reads TGTGCCAGCAGGGCTGGCGGAGCGGGGGGTAACAATGAGCAGTTCTTC. The V call is TRBV2, the J call TRBJ2-1, with TRBD2 matching over 9 bases. In germline, CDR1 is SNHLY, CDR2 FYNNEI. This CDR3 comprises 16 residues. V shed 6 bases, J shed 5 bases, and the junction held 11 bases outside the gene matches.

The chain joins TRBV6-5 to TRBJ2-3; D call uncertain. The V end lost 0 bases, the J end lost 4 bases, and 11 bases lay between the germline ends. Germline loops: CDR1 MNHEY, CDR2 SVGAGI. The CDR3 has 15 amino acids. In DNA, the CDR3 is TGTGCCAGCAGTTACTCGTTTAGCCGGCCAGATACGCAGTATTTT. This encodes CASSYSFSRPDTQYF.

This chain joins TRBV6-5 and TRBJ1-1; the D gene is possibly TRBD1 (5 bases). The germline CDR1 and CDR2 sequences are MNHEY and SVGAGI. V dropped 0 bases and J dropped 0 bases, with 8 bases sitting between them. This CDR3 region has 15 residues. CDR3 nucleotide sequence: TGTGCCAGCAGTTACTCGAGACAGATGAACACTGAAGCTTTCTTT. It is translated as CASSYSRQMNTEAFF.

The chain carries TRBV4-3 and TRBJ1-1; TRBD1 is a possible D gene (6 bases). The CDR3 extends over 16 amino acids. The V gene's germline CDR1 is LGHNA and CDR2 YSLEER. V shed 0 bases and J shed 0 bases, with 11 bases lying between them. CDR3 DNA: TGCGCCAGCAGCCAAGATAGAGGACAGATGAACACTGAAGCTTTCTTT. Protein: CASSQDRGQMNTEAFF.